This is a list of T cell receptor beta chains from one sample in a study of beta chain features in type 1 diabetes. The repertoire was sequenced with immunoSEQ multiplex PCR; TCRdb's copy has only in-frame clones and lacks some. The data show hundreds of thousands of clones, 13% seen once. Sequenced material: naive CD4+ T cells from blood. These receptor sequences come from a man between 18 and 29 years old with type 1 diabetes. The CDR3 runs from the conserved cysteine through the conserved F or W. Each record gives: D gene, clone size, J gene, V gene, CDR3 protein, CDR3 DNA. A D gene is named only where the DNA matches it firmly. Expanded clones are given a class, and other clones once, few, many or no size at all.

>NA|NA|TRBJ1-5|TRBV19
CASSPRGRGGQPQHF
TGTGCCAGTAGTCCCCGGGGCAGGGGAGGCCAGCCCCAGCATTTT
>NA|few|TRBJ1-4|TRBV25-1
CASSEQRSTNEKLFF
TGTGCCAGCAGTGAACAGCGATCAACTAATGAAAAACTGTTTTTT
>NA|NA|TRBJ1-1|TRBV7-9
CASSNGGGTEAFF
TGTGCCAGCAGCAATGGGGGCGGCACTGAAGCTTTCTTT
>NA|NA|TRBJ2-7|TRBV5-6
CASSTPKLSGQYF
TGTGCCAGCAGCACTCCCAAACTGAGCGGGCAGTACTTC
>TRBD2|few|TRBJ2-1|TRBV28
CASSLAGGTLSEQFF
TGTGCCAGCAGTTTAGCGGGGGGGACCTTGAGTGAGCAGTTCTTC
>NA|few|TRBJ1-2|TRBV25-1
CASRDQVDGYTF
TGTGCCAGCCGGGACCAGGTGGATGGCTACACCTTC
>NA|NA|TRBJ2-7|TRBV27
CASSRVSSYEQYF
TGTGCCAGCAGTAGGGTAAGCTCCTACGAGCAGTACTTC
>NA|NA|TRBJ1-6|TRBV5-1
CASSSETDRRSPLHF
TGCGCCAGCAGCTCTGAAACTGACAGGCGATCACCCCTCCACTTT
>NA|NA|TRBJ1-6|TRBV7-2
CASSVVPPLHF
TGTGCCAGCAGCGTCGTTCCACCCCTCCACTTT
>TRBD1|few|TRBJ2-2|TRBV5-1
CASSLVVLGQGSTGELFF
TGCGCCAGCAGCTTGGTTGTATTGGGACAGGGGTCAACCGGGGAGCTGTTTTTT
>TRBD2|few|TRBJ2-2|TRBV7-9
CASTRAGDSGELFF
TGTGCCAGCACAAGAGCGGGGGATAGCGGGGAGCTGTTTTTT
>TRBD1|NA|TRBJ2-7|TRBV6-5
CASSTTDRGHEQYF
TGTGCCAGCAGTACAACGGACAGGGGGCACGAGCAGTACTTC
>TRBD2|few|TRBJ2-4|TRBV20-1
CSARDPPGGYF
TGCAGTGCTAGAGATCCCCCGGGAGGGTACTTC
>NA|NA|TRBJ1-4|TRBV6-6
CASTPGVIREKLFF
TGTGCCAGCACCCCCGGGGTCATCCGTGAAAAACTGTTTTTT
>NA|once|TRBJ1-2|TRBV30
CAWSTHPREENTF
TGTGCCTGGAGCACACACCCCCGGGAGGAGAACACCTTC
>NA|NA|TRBJ2-1|TRBV27
CASSSDWRDNEQFF
TGTGCCAGCAGTTCGGACTGGAGAGACAATGAGCAGTTCTTC
>NA|NA|TRBJ2-1|TRBV7-9
CASSLALGTHNEQFF
TGTGCCAGCAGCTTAGCGTTAGGGACTCACAATGAGCAGTTCTTC
>TRBD2|NA|TRBJ2-1|TRBV6-1
CASSESWAGGPWNEQFF
TGTGCCAGCAGTGAATCTTGGGCGGGGGGGCCATGGAATGAGCAGTTCTTC
>NA|few|TRBJ2-5|TRBV15
CATSRDRGRGVEETQYF
TGTGCCACCAGCAGAGATCGAGGCAGGGGGGTGGAGGAGACCCAGTACTTC
>NA|NA|TRBJ1-1|TRBV9
CASSVGSTVNTEAFF
TGTGCCAGCAGCGTAGGGAGCACAGTTAACACTGAAGCTTTCTTT
>NA|NA|TRBJ2-1|TRBV6-5
CASSYSTTGFTNEQFF
TGTGCCAGCAGTTACTCGACGACAGGTTTCACCAATGAGCAGTTCTTC
>NA|few|TRBJ2-2|TRBV28
CASIFRNTGELFF
TGTGCCAGCATCTTCAGGAACACCGGGGAGCTGTTTTTT
>TRBD1|NA|TRBJ2-1|TRBV11-3
CASSSDRVREQFF
TGTGCCAGCAGCTCGGACAGGGTACGAGAGCAGTTCTTC
>NA|NA|TRBJ1-1|TRBV30
CAWSVGGGDTEAFF
TGTGCCTGGAGTGTTGGCGGTGGGGACACTGAAGCTTTCTTT
>NA|few|TRBJ1-1|TRBV5-1
CASSLADSGANTEAFF
TGCGCCAGCAGCTTGGCCGACTCTGGGGCGAACACTGAAGCTTTCTTT
>NA|few|TRBJ1-3|TRBV30
CAWERGQMTGNTIYF
TGTGCCTGGGAGAGGGGACAAATGACTGGAAACACCATATATTTT
>TRBD1|few|TRBJ1-5|TRBV30
CAWSVGQGGWNNQPQHF
TGTGCCTGGAGTGTCGGGCAGGGGGGTTGGAACAATCAGCCCCAGCATTTT
>NA|few|TRBJ2-5|TRBV5-1
CASSLRPEQETQYF
TGCGCCAGCAGCTTGAGGCCAGAACAAGAGACCCAGTACTTC
>TRBD1|NA|TRBJ1-2|TRBV28
CASMAPRGRPDYGYTF
TGTGCCAGCATGGCACCAAGGGGGCGCCCGGACTATGGCTACACCTTC
>NA|few|TRBJ2-3|TRBV4-1
CASSQVRVAVTWEDTQYF
TGCGCCAGCAGCCAAGTCCGAGTAGCGGTCACGTGGGAAGATACGCAGTATTTT
>NA|many|TRBJ2-1|TRBV30
CAWSTANNEQFF
TGTGCCTGGAGTACCGCAAACAATGAGCAGTTCTTC
>TRBD1|few|TRBJ1-1|TRBV30
CAWSVLGDSLRNTEAFF
TGTGCCTGGAGTGTACTCGGGGACAGTCTACGGAACACTGAAGCTTTCTTT
>NA|NA|TRBJ1-5|TRBV7-2
CASSLEAVREPQHF
TGTGCCAGCAGCTTAGAGGCAGTAAGGGAGCCCCAGCATTTT
>TRBD1|few|TRBJ1-6|TRBV30
CAWSTTGTFGSPLHF
TGTGCCTGGAGCACGACAGGGACTTTTGGTTCACCCCTCCACTTT
>TRBD1|few|TRBJ1-5|TRBV29-1
CSVVPGTGGNQPQHF
TGCAGCGTTGTGCCTGGAACAGGGGGCAATCAGCCCCAGCATTTT
>NA|NA|TRBJ1-1|TRBV6-1
CASSTDRRSTEAFF
TGTGCCAGCAGTACCGACAGGCGGAGCACTGAAGCTTTCTTT